This paragraph covers one T cell receptor (beta chain) sequence. The antigen is not known. Trimming removed 3 bases from V and 4 bases from J; junction bases left unmatched: 8. CDR3 length equals 16 residues. In germline, CDR1 is SGHRS, CDR2 YFSETQ. This sample is part of a study of shared clonotypes between healthy human individuals. Findings and caveats of the study: Large depth notwithstanding, sorted-subset sequencing proved incomplete by rarefaction.

CD45RO-negative CD8 cells positively selected for CCR7 made up the naive population, which excluded terminally differentiated effector memory CD45RA+ cells. TCRdb keeps only in-frame clones here, not all; method: immunoSEQ multiplex PCR. The data show about 2,100,000 clones, with roughly 91% seen just once and more than 1.5% held by the top ten. This receptor was taken from a man between 18 and 29 years old in good health. Some clones in this sample may be carry-over from other donors' samples. This sequence joins TRBV5-1 and TRBJ2-3, with TRBD2 matching over 10 bases. The source material was naive CD8+ T cells from PBMCs. CDR3 sequence: CASSSSGSLIADTQYF. Written as DNA, the CDR3 is TGCGCCAGCAGCTCTAGCGGGAGTCTGATCGCAGATACGCAGTATTTT.